This TCR beta chain was recorded in a study of cytomegalovirus exposure and HLA in healthy donors. Findings of the study overall: Most TCR beta V segments were productive about 90% or about 30% of the time in an earlier analysis.

As for this clone: Antigen specificity is unknown.

Use of 60 Vbeta and 13 Jbeta primers characterized the PCR. The method was immunoSEQ multiplex PCR; TCRdb's version includes in-frame clones alone and lacks a portion of them. Among over 150,000 clones, roughly three quarters were seen once, and the ten largest hold 8% to 10%. Per the germline V gene, CDR1 is LNHDA and CDR2 is SQIVND (reference sequence). This CDR3 has 17 residues. V was trimmed by 7 bases and J by 0 bases, leaving 19 bases between them. This TCR was sampled from a man aged 18 to 35 in good health and CMV-seropositive. The gene calls are TRBV19 and TRBJ1-5; TRBD1 is a possible D gene (6 bases). The sample consisted of PBMCs. CDR3 loop: CASNKNRDTYSNQPQHF. DNA of the CDR3: TGTGCCAGTAACAAGAACAGGGACACCTATAGCAATCAGCCCCAGCATTTT.